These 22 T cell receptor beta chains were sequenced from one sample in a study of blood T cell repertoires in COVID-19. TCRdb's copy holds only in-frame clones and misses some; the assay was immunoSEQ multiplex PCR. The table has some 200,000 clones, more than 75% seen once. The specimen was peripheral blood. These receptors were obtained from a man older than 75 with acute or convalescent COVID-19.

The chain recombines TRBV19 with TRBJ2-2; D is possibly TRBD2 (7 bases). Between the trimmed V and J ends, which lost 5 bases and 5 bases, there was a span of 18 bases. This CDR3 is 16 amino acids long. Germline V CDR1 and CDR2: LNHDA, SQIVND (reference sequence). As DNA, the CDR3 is TGTGCCAGTAGTCTCACAGGGACTACCCTTACCGGGGAGCTGTTTTTT. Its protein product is CASSLTGTTLTGELFF.

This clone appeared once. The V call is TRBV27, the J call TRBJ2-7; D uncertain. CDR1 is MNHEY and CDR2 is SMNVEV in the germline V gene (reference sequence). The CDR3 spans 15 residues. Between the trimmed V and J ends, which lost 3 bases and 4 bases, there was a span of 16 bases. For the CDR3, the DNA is TGTGCCAGCAGTTTCAGCCGCCTAGGTCGGTACGAGCAGTACTTC. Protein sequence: CASSFSRLGRYEQYF.

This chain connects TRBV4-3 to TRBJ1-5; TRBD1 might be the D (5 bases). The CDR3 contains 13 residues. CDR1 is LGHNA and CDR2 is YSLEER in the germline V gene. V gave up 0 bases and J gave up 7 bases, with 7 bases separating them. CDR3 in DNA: TGCGCCAGCAGCCAAGAACAGGCCCAGCCCCAGCATTTT. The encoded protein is CASSQEQAQPQHF.

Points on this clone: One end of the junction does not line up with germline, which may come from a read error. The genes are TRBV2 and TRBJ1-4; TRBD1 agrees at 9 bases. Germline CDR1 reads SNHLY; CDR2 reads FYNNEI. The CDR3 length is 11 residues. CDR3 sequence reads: CASSVTGTGIF. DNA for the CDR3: TGTGCCAGCAGCGTTACCGGGACAGGGATTTTT.

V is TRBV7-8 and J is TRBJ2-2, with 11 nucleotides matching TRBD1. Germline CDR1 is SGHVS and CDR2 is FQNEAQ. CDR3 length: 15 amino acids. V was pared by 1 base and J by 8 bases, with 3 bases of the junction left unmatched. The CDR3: CASSLGTGGGGELFF. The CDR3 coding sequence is TGTGCCAGCAGCTTAGGGACAGGGGGCGGAGGGGAGCTGTTTTTT.

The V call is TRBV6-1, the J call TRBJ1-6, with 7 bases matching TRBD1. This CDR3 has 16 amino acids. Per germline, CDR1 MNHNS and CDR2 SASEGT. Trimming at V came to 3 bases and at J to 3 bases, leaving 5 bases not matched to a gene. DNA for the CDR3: TGTGCCAGCAGTGATGAAGGACAGGTCTATAATTCACCCCTCCACTTT. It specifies CASSDEGQVYNSPLHF.

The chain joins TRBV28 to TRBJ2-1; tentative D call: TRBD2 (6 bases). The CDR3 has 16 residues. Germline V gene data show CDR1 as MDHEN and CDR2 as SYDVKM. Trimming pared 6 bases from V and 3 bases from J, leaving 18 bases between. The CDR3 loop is CASRGSTGAHYNEQFF. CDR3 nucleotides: TGTGCCAGCAGGGGAAGCACGGGAGCGCACTACAATGAGCAGTTCTTC.

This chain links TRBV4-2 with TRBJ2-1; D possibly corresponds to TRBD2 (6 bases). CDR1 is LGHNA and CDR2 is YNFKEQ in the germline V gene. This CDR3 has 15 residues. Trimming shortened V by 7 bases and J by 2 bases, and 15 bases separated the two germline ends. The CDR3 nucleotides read TGTGCCAGCACCCGTAGCGGAACCACCTACAATGAGCAGTTCTTC. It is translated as CASTRSGTTYNEQFF.

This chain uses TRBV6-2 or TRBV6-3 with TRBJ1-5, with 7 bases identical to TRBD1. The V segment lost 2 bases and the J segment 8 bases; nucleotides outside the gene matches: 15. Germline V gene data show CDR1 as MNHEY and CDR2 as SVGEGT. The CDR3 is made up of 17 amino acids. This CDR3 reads CASSYNPNRGGLKPQHF. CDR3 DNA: TGTGCCAGCAGTTACAACCCCAACAGGGGCGGATTGAAGCCCCAGCATTTT.

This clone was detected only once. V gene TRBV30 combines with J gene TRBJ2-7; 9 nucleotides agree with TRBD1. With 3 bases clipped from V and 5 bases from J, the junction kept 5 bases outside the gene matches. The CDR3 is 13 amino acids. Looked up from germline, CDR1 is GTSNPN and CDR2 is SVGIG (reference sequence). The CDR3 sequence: CAWSRDRDHEQYF. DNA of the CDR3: TGTGCCTGGAGCCGGGACAGGGACCACGAGCAGTACTTC.

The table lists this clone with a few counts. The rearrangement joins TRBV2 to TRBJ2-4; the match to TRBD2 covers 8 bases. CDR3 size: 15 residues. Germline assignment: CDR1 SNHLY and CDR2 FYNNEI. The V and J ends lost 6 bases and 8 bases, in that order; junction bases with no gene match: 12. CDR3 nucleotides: TGTGCCAGCAGCACATTAGACAGAGCGGGGGACATTCAGTACTTC. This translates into CASSTLDRAGDIQYF. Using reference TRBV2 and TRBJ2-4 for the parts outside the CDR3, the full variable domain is EPEVTQTPSHQVTQMGQEVILRCVPISNHLYFYWYRQILGQKVEFLVSFYNNEISEKSEIFDDQFSVERPDGSNFTLKIRSTKLEDSAMYFCASSTLDRAGDIQYFGAGTRLSVL.

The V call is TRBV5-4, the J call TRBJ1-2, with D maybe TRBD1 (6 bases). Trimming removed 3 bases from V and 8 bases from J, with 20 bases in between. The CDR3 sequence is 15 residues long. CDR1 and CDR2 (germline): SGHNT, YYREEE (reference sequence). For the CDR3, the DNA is TGTGCCAGCAGCTCACAGGGAGTTGTAGCGAAGGGCTACACCTTC. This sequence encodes CASSSQGVVAKGYTF.

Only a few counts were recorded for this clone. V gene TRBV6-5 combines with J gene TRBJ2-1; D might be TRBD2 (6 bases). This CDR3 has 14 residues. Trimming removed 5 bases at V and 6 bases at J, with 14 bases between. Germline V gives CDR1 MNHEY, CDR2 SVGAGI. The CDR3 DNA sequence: TGTGCCAGCAGTAGGGGACTGCCCATCAATGAGCAGTTCTTC. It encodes CASSRGLPINEQFF.

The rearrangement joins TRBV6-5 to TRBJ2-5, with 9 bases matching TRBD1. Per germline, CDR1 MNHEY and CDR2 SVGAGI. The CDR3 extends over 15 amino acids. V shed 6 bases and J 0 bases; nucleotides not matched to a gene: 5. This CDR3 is CASSEDRGYQETQYF. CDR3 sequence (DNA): TGTGCCAGCAGCGAGGACAGGGGCTACCAAGAGACCCAGTACTTC.

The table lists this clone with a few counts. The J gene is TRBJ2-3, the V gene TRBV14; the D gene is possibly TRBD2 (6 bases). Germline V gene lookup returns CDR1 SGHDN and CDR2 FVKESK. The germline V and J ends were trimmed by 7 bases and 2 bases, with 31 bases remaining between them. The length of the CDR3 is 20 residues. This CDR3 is CASTRRSKGYLEGNTDTQYF. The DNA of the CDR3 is TGTGCCAGCACAAGAAGATCCAAAGGCTACTTGGAGGGGAACACAGATACGCAGTATTTT.

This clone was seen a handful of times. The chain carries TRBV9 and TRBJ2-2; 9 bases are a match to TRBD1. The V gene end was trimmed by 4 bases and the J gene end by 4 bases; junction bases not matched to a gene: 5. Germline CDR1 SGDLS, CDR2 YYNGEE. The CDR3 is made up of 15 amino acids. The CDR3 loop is CASSPGQGTTGELFF. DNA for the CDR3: TGTGCCAGCAGCCCAGGACAGGGGACCACCGGGGAGCTGTTTTTT.

The CDR3 reads CASSTPGERQKLFF. CDR3 sequence (DNA): TGTGCCAGCAGCACCCCAGGGGAGAGGCAAAAACTGTTTTTT. This chain uses TRBV9 with TRBJ1-4; possibly TRBD1 for D (6 bases). The length of the CDR3 is 14 residues. Germline-derived CDR1 and CDR2 are SGDLS and YYNGEE. V lost 4 bases and J lost 9, with 16 bases in between.

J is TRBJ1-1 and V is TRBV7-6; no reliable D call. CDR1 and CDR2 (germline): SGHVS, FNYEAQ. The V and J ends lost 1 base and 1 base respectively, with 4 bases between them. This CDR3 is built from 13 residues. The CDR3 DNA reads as TGTGCCAGCAGCTTAGACACGAACACTGAAGCTTTCTTT. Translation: CASSLDTNTEAFF.

The CDR3 here is CASTFFGELFF. As DNA, the CDR3 is TGTGCCAGCACCTTTTTCGGGGAGCTGTTTTTT. This sequence joins TRBV12-3 or TRBV12-4 and TRBJ2-2; D ambiguous. V was shortened by 7 bases and J by 7 bases, with 7 bases between the two germline ends. The CDR3 runs to 11 residues.

CDR3 in amino acids: CASSIPQGATNEKLFF. CDR3 in DNA: TGTGCCAGTAGTATACCCCAGGGGGCAACTAATGAAAAACTGTTTTTT. The V gene is TRBV19, the J gene TRBJ1-4, with 7 bases matching TRBD1. CDR3 size: 16 residues. The J segment lost 0 bases and the V segment lost 2 bases, leaving 3 bases of the junction unmatched. Germline CDR1 LNHDA, CDR2 SQIVND (reference sequence). Based on the CDR3 plus reference TRBV19 and TRBJ1-4, the full variable domain is DGGITQSPKYLFRKEGQNVTLSCEQNLNHDAMYWYRQDPGQGLRLIYYSQIVNDFQKGDIAEGYSVSREKKESFPLTVTSAQKNPTAFYLCASSIPQGATNEKLFFGSGTQLSVL.

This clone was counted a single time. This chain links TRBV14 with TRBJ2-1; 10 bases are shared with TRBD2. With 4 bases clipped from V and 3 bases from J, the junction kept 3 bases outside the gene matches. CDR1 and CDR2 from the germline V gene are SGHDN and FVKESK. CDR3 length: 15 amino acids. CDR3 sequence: CASSPLAGLYNEQFF. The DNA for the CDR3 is TGTGCCAGCAGCCCACTAGCGGGGCTCTACAATGAGCAGTTCTTC. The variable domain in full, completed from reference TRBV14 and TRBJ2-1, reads EAGVTQFPSHSVIEKGQTVTLRCDPISGHDNLYWYRRVMGKEIKFLLHFVKESKQDESGMPNNRFLAERTGGTYSTLKVQPAELEDSGVYFCASSPLAGLYNEQFFGPGTRLTVL.

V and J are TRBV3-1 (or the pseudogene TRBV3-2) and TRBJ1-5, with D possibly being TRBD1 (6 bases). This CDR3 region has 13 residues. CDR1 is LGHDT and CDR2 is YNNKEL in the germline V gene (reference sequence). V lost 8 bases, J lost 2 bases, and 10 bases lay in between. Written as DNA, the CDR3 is TGTGCCAGCGGGGAGGGGGGCAATCAGCCCCAGCATTTT. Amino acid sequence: CASGEGGNQPQHF.